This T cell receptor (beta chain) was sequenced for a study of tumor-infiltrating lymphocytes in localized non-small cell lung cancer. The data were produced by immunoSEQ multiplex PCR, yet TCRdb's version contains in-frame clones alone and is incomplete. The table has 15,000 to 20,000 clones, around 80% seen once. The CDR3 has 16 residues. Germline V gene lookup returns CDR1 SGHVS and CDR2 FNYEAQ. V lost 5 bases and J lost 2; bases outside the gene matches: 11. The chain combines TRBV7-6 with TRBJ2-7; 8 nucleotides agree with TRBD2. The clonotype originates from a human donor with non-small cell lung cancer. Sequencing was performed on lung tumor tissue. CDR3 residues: CASSPRGGQKAYEQYF. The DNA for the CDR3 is TGTGCCAGCAGCCCCCGGGGGGGACAAAAAGCCTACGAGCAGTACTTC.